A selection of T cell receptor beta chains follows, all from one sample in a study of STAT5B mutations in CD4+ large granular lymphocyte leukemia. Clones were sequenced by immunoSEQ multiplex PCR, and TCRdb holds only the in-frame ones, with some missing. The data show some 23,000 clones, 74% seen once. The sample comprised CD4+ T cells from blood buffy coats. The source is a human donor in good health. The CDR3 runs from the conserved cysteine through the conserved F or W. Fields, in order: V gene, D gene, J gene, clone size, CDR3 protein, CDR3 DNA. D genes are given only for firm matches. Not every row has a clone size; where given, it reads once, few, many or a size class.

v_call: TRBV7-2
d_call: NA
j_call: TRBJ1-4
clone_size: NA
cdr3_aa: CASSQNLWGANEKLFF
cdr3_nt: TGTGCCAGCAGCCAGAACCTTTGGGGAGCTAATGAAAAACTGTTTTTT

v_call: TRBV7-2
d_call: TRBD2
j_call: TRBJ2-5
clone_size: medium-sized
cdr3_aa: CASSPIVAGGGETQYF
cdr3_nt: TGTGCCAGCAGCCCGATTGTGGCGGGGGGTGGAGAGACCCAGTACTTC

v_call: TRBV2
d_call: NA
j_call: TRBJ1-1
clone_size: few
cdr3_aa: CASSKRGREDTEAFF
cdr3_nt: TGTGCCAGCAGTAAAAGGGGCAGGGAGGACACTGAAGCTTTCTTT

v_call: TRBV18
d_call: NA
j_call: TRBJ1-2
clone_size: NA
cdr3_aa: CASSPWDRELTF
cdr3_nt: TGTGCCAGCTCACCTTGGGACCGCGAGTTAACCTTC

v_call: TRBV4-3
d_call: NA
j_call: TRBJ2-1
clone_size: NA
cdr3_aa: CASSQERRAPQFF
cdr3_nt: TGCGCCAGCAGCCAAGAACGTAGGGCACCGCAGTTCTTC

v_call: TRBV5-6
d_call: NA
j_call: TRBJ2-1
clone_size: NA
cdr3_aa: CASSLAVAGYDNEQFF
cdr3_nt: TGTGCCAGCAGCTTGGCCGTGGCGGGGTACGACAATGAGCAGTTCTTC

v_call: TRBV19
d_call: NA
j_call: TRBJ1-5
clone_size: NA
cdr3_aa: CASSIPVGPQHF
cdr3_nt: TGTGCCAGTAGTATCCCCGTTGGGCCCCAGCATTTT

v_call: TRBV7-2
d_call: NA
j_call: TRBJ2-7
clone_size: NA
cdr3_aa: CASSLLAYEQYF
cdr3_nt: TGTGCCAGCAGCTTATTGGCCTACGAGCAGTACTTC

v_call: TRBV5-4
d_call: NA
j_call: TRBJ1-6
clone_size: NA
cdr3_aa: CASSPGQQSDSPLHF
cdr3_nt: TGTGCCAGCAGCCCCGGACAGCAATCGGATTCACCCCTCCACTTT

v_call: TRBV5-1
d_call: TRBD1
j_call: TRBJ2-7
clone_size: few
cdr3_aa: CASSRDSYEQYF
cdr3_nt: TGCGCCAGCAGCCGGGACAGCTACGAGCAGTACTTC